The TCR beta chain under discussion was sequenced for a study of cytomegalovirus exposure and HLA in healthy donors. Per the germline V gene, CDR1 is SGHTA and CDR2 is FQGNSA. The CDR3 has 16 amino acids. V shed 5 bases and J 7 bases; nucleotides not matched to a gene: 10. As for this clone: The antigen remains undetermined.

The PCR ran on 60 Vbeta and 13 Jbeta primers. Using immunoSEQ multiplex PCR, the repertoire was profiled, and TCRdb retains in-frame clones only, with some absent. The table includes 150,000 to 200,000 clones, around 81% detected once. Overall study results and limits: The study flagged around 160 TCR beta chains as cytomegalovirus-associated.

This TCR was recovered from a woman aged 50 to 65 in good health and CMV-seronegative. The chain joins TRBV7-2 to TRBJ2-2; 10 bases agree with TRBD2. Sequenced sample: PBMCs. The CDR3 sequence: CASSALAGAPFGELFF. CDR3 sequence (DNA): TGTGCCAGCAGCGCGCTAGCGGGGGCTCCCTTCGGGGAGCTGTTTTTT.